These 17 T cell receptor beta chains came from one sample sequenced in a study of cytomegalovirus exposure and HLA in healthy donors. With 60 Vbeta and 13 Jbeta primers, the PCR was carried out. Only in-frame clones appear in the TCRdb table, and some are missing; sequencing was by immunoSEQ multiplex PCR. In the table there are about 190,000 clones, roughly 80% of which are singletons. Sequences were obtained from PBMCs. These receptors were taken from a woman between 18 and 29 years old in good health and CMV-seronegative.

The V and J genes are TRBV5-1 and TRBJ2-2; TRBD1 matches at 7 bases. The CDR3 is 15 residues long. CDR1 and CDR2 from the germline V gene are SGHRS and YFSETQ. J gave up 1 base and V 5 bases, and 5 bases lay outside the gene matches. In DNA form, the CDR3 reads TGCGCCAGCAGGGGACAGAAAGTGAACACCGGGGAGCTGTTTTTT. Translation: CASRGQKVNTGELFF.

The chain has TRBV6-1 and TRBJ2-3, with 9 positions matching TRBD2. This CDR3 is 16 amino acids long. The ends lost 1 base at V and 4 bases at J; junction bases unmatched: 6. CDR1 is MNHNS and CDR2 is SASEGT in the germline V gene. CDR3 loop: CASSEDVAGVADTQYF. CDR3 nucleotide sequence: TGTGCCAGCAGTGAAGACGTAGCGGGAGTGGCAGATACGCAGTATTTT.

The genes are TRBV15 and TRBJ1-6, with D unclear. This CDR3 spans 15 amino acids. V lost 0 bases, J lost 8 bases, and 11 bases lay in between. CDR1 is LNHNV and CDR2 is YYDKDF in the germline V gene (reference sequence). CDR3: CATSRDGVRDSPLHF. In DNA form, the CDR3 reads TGTGCCACCAGCAGAGATGGTGTACGAGATTCACCCCTCCACTTT. Based on the CDR3 plus reference TRBV15 and TRBJ1-6, the full variable domain is DAMVIQNPRYQVTQFGKPVTLSCSQTLNHNVMYWYQQKSSQAPKLLFHYYDKDFNNEADTPDNFQSRRPNTSFCFLDIRSPGLGDTAMYLCATSRDGVRDSPLHFGNGTRLTVT.

This clone came up a few times. The V and J genes are TRBV5-6 and TRBJ2-1, with D tentatively TRBD1 (6 bases). Trimming stripped 5 bases from V and 6 bases from J, with 12 bases between. The germline gives CDR1 SGHDT, CDR2 YYEEEE. There are 13 residues in the CDR3. CDR3 sequence (DNA): TGTGCCAGCAGTAGGACAGCCGGCAATGAGCAGTTCTTC. Translated, it gives CASSRTAGNEQFF.

This rearrangement joins TRBV6-6 to TRBJ2-3; tentative D call: TRBD1 (7 bases). CDR3 size: 14 residues. Trimming left V 5 bases short and J 4 bases short, with 13 bases between. CDR1 and CDR2 from the germline V gene are MNHNY and SVGAGI (reference sequence). CDR3 protein: CASSLTGRSDTQYF. CDR3 bases: TGTGCCAGCAGTCTGACAGGGAGGTCAGATACGCAGTATTTT.

The chain carries TRBV7-2 and TRBJ1-2; D is perhaps TRBD1 (5 bases). Looked up from germline, CDR1 is SGHTA and CDR2 is FQGNSA. V dropped 1 base and J dropped 5 bases, with 14 bases sitting between them. CDR3 size: 15 residues. CDR3 sequence (DNA): TGTGCCAGCAGCTTAGATGGGGCTTCGTGGTATGGCTACACCTTC. Amino acids: CASSLDGASWYGYTF.

The J gene is TRBJ2-3, the V gene TRBV5-1, with TRBD1 matching over 8 bases. This CDR3 spans 15 amino acids. V trimming: 0 bases; J trimming: 1 base; junction bases outside the gene matches: 1. Germline assignment: CDR1 SGHRS and CDR2 YFSETQ. DNA for the CDR3: TGCGCCAGCAGCTTGGAGGGACAGGGCACAGATACGCAGTATTTT. Its translation: CASSLEGQGTDTQYF.

This clone was seen a few times. The J gene is TRBJ1-1, the V gene TRBV2; 7 nucleotides align to TRBD1. From germline, CDR1 is SNHLY and CDR2 FYNNEI. This CDR3 is built from 16 residues. The ends lost 0 bases at V and 5 bases at J; junction bases unmatched: 9. Here the CDR3 DNA reads TGTGCCAGCAGTGAAGCGCTTCAGGGGGGAGAGACTGAAGCTTTCTTT. Translation gives CASSEALQGGETEAFF.

This clone was seen a few times. The genes are TRBV4-1 and TRBJ1-2, with TRBD1 as a possible D gene (6 bases). The CDR3 is made up of 15 amino acids. The V and J ends lost 1 base and 4 bases respectively, with 13 bases between them. Germline loops: CDR1 MGHRA, CDR2 YSYEKL. CDR3 residues: CASSQGGGGSYGYTF. The CDR3 DNA reads as TGCGCCAGCAGCCAAGGCGGGGGGGGCAGCTATGGCTACACCTTC.

V and J are TRBV30 and TRBJ2-1; 11 bases are shared with TRBD2. This CDR3 comprises 17 residues. Trimming at V came to 2 bases and at J to 4 bases, leaving 10 bases not matched to a gene. Germline values: CDR1 GTSNPN, CDR2 SVGIG (reference sequence). The CDR3 region is CAWSPTSGSLLYNEQFF. Written as DNA, the CDR3 is TGTGCCTGGAGTCCCACTAGCGGGAGCTTGTTGTACAATGAGCAGTTCTTC.

The chain carries TRBV11-2 and TRBJ1-2; 7 nucleotides line up with TRBD1. Germline values: CDR1 SGHAT, CDR2 FQNNGV. V lost 5 bases to trimming and J lost 6 bases; unmatched junction nucleotides: 9. The CDR3 spans 14 residues. Here the CDR3 reads CASSPYTGVDGYTF. CDR3 DNA sequence: TGTGCCAGCAGCCCTTACACAGGGGTTGATGGCTACACCTTC.

The chain recombines TRBV4-1 with TRBJ2-7, with 11 nucleotides matching TRBD1. This CDR3 region has 16 residues. Trimming at V came to 4 bases and at J to 4 bases, leaving 9 bases not matched to a gene. CDR1 is MGHRA and CDR2 is YSYEKL in the germline V gene. The CDR3 nucleotides read TGCGCCAGCAGCCCTGACCCGGGACAGGGGGGGTACGAGCAGTACTTC. Its protein product is CASSPDPGQGGYEQYF.

This chain links TRBV19 with TRBJ1-5, with 8 bases aligning to TRBD1. The germline V gene has CDR1 LNHDA and CDR2 SQIVND (reference sequence). The CDR3 covers 15 residues. The V and J ends lost 7 bases and 4 bases, in that order; junction bases with no gene match: 9. The CDR3: CASIRGHAGNQPQHF. The CDR3 DNA reads TGTGCCAGTATCAGGGGGCATGCTGGAAATCAGCCCCAGCATTTT.

The chain couples TRBV5-4 to TRBJ2-1; D ambiguous. CDR1 and CDR2 from the germline V gene are SGHNT and YYREEE (reference sequence). The CDR3 contains 15 residues. Trimming pared 0 bases from V and 0 bases from J, leaving 7 bases between. The CDR3 region has the DNA TGTGCCAGCAGCTTGGCCTATAGCTCCTACAATGAGCAGTTCTTC. It codes for CASSLAYSSYNEQFF.

This clone has a handful of counts. The V call is TRBV6-5, the J call TRBJ1-1; D may be TRBD1 (5 bases). Trimming cost V 2 bases and J 1 base, with 11 bases left between them. The CDR3 consists of 15 residues. Germline lookup yields CDR1 MNHEY and CDR2 SVGAGI. Here the CDR3 DNA reads TGTGCCAGCAGTTACGGGGCCGATCAGAACACTGAAGCTTTCTTT. Protein product: CASSYGADQNTEAFF.

V usage is TRBV7-8 and J usage is TRBJ1-2; TRBD1 might be the D (6 bases). The V end was cut by 5 bases, the J end by 4 bases, with 14 bases between. Germline V gives CDR1 SGHVS, CDR2 FQNEAQ. The CDR3 has 14 residues. The CDR3 loop reads CASSPLGQSYGYTF. CDR3 sequence (DNA): TGTGCCAGCAGCCCCCTCGGACAGAGCTATGGCTACACCTTC.

This chain joins TRBV5-1 and TRBJ1-1; TRBD1 matches 8 bases. Germline loops: CDR1 SGHRS, CDR2 YFSETQ. V dropped 4 bases and J dropped 3; count of bases not matched to a gene: 11. This CDR3 is 16 amino acids long. The CDR3 loop reads CASSPWGQVTYTEAFF. The CDR3 DNA reads as TGCGCCAGCAGCCCTTGGGGACAGGTAACCTACACTGAAGCTTTCTTT.